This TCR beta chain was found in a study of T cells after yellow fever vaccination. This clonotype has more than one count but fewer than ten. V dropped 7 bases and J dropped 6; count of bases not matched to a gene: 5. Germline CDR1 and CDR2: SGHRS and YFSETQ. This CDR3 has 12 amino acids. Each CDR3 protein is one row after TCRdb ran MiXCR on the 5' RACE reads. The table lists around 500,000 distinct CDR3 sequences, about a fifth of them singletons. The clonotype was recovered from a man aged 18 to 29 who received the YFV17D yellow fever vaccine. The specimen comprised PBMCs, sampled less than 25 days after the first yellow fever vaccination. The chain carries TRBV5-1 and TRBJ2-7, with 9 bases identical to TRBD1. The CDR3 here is CASRTGESEQYF. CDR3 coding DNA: TGCGCCAGCCGGACAGGGGAAAGCGAGCAGTACTTC.